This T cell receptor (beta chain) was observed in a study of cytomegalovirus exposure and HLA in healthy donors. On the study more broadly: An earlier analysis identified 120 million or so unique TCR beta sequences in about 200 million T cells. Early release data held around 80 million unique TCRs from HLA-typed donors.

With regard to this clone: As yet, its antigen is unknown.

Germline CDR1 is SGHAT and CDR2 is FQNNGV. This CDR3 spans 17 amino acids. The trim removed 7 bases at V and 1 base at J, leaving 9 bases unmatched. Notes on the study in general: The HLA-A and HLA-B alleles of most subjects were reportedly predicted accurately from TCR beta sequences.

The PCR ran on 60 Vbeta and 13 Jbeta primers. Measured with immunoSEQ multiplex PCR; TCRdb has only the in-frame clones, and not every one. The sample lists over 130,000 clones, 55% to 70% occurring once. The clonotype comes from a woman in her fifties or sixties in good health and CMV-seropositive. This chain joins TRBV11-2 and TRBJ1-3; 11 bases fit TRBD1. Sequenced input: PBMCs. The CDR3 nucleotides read TGTGCCAGCACCAACAGGGGGACAGGGGGTTCTGGAAACACCATATATTTT. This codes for CASTNRGTGGSGNTIYF.